These 20 T cell receptor beta chains originate from one sample sequenced in a study of metastatic and nonmetastatic thyroid tumors. Not a single patient had been given any form of treatment at any point before undergoing thyroid surgery. From the PCR reads, TCRdb re-called clones with MiXCR. Of roughly 50,000 clones detected, approximately 24% appear once; the ten largest clones hold 3% to 4%. Material for sequencing was blood. All receptors come from a male donor with papillary thyroid cancer or a benign thyroid nodule (not recorded which). Some clones in this sample may be carry-over from other donors' samples.

In its sample, this clone was seen many times. The CDR3 loop is CASSAYQETQYF. CDR3 nucleotide sequence: TGTGCCAGTAGTGCTTACCAAGAGACCCAGTACTTC. The chain combines TRBV19 with TRBJ2-5; D unresolved. CDR1 LNHDA and CDR2 SQIVND come from the germline V gene (reference sequence). CDR3 length equals 12 residues. Trimming cost V 5 bases and J 0 bases, with 4 bases left between them.

About this clone itself: Its ends do not fully match the called genes, so a read error is possible. V and J are TRBV20-1 and TRBJ2-1; no firm D call. The CDR3 totals 14 residues. Germline V gene data show CDR1 as DFQATT and CDR2 as SNEGSKA (reference sequence). The CDR3 bases are TGCAGTGCTAGAGATTGGCGCAGCTACAATGAGGAGTACTTC. This encodes CSARDWRSYNEEYF.

The V call is TRBV3-1, the J call TRBJ1-5; perhaps TRBD1 as D (6 bases). Between the trimmed V and J ends, which lost 0 bases and 7 bases, there was a span of 16 bases. This CDR3 has 16 residues. The germline V gene encodes CDR1 LGHDT and CDR2 YNNKEL (reference sequence). CDR3 sequence reads: CASSQDASGDRQPQHF. The CDR3 DNA is TGTGCCAGCAGCCAAGATGCGTCAGGGGATAGGCAGCCCCAGCATTTT. The whole variable domain, remainder taken from reference TRBV3-1 and TRBJ1-5, is DTAVSQTPKYLVTQMGNDKSIKCEQNLGHDTMYWYKQDSKKFLKIMFSYNNKELIINETVPNRFSPKSPDKAHLNLHINSLELGDSAVYFCASSQDASGDRQPQHFGDGTRLSIL.

There are many counts of this clone. This chain connects TRBV18 to TRBJ1-2; D unresolved. This CDR3 contains 14 residues. CDR1 and CDR2 from the germline V gene are KGHSH and LQKENI. The V end was cut by 6 bases, the J end by 4 bases, with 15 bases between. The CDR3 sequence is CASSTDGRGYGYTF. Here the CDR3 DNA reads TGTGCCAGCTCTACGGACGGACGAGGCTATGGCTACACCTTC.

This clone showed up just a few times. The chain couples TRBV6-5 to TRBJ1-3, with a weak D call TRBD1 (5 bases). The CDR3 runs to 15 residues. Trimming removed 0 bases at V and 0 bases at J, with 6 bases between. Looked up from germline, CDR1 is MNHEY and CDR2 is SVGAGI. CDR3 coding DNA: TGTGCCAGCAGTTACTCTGGGACCTCTGGAAACACCATATATTTT. This gives the protein CASSYSGTSGNTIYF.

This rearrangement joins TRBV3-1 to TRBJ1-6; TRBD1 agrees at 10 bases. J lost 10 bases, V lost 9 bases, and 12 bases had no gene match. Looked up from germline, CDR1 is LGHDT and CDR2 is YNNKEL (reference sequence). The CDR3 length is 15 residues. For the CDR3, the DNA is TGTGCCAGTAGCTCCCAGACAGGGGGCAAATCACCCCTCCACTTT. Its translation is CASSSQTGGKSPLHF.

There are a few counts of this clone. J is TRBJ2-7 and V is TRBV6-1, with no clear D. CDR3 size: 18 residues. V dropped 4 bases and J dropped 1 base, with 23 bases sitting between them. Per the germline V gene, CDR1 is MNHNS and CDR2 is SASEGT. For the CDR3, the DNA is TGTGCCAGCAGTGTCAAGGTAGGTGCCGGTCTAAGATCCTACGAGCAGTACTTC. Amino acids: CASSVKVGAGLRSYEQYF.

This clone was detected ten times or more. The sample has other DNA sequences that encode this CDR3 too. The genes are TRBV7-9 and TRBJ2-3; 7 positions agree with TRBD1. V lost 5 bases and J lost 6; bases outside the gene matches: 5. Germline CDR1 SEHNR, CDR2 FQNEAQ (reference sequence). This CDR3 spans 13 amino acids. This CDR3 is CASSPGQADTQYF. CDR3 coding DNA: TGTGCCAGCAGCCCCGGACAGGCGGATACGCAGTATTTT.

Regarding this clone: This specimen includes other DNA sequences encoding the same CDR3. CDR3 in amino acids: CSARDLSSAGTDTQYF. CDR3 in DNA: TGCAGTGCTAGAGATCTCTCCTCGGCGGGAACGGATACGCAGTATTTT. The chain is built from TRBV20-1 and TRBJ2-3; TRBD2 might be the D (6 bases). Germline loops: CDR1 DFQATT, CDR2 SNEGSKA (reference sequence). The ends were cut back, 0 bases at V and 6 bases at J, with 19 bases in the middle. The CDR3 consists of 16 residues.

About this clone: A clone one base away is much larger, so this may be a read error. This chain links TRBV3-1 with TRBJ2-1, with D unclear. This CDR3 comprises 12 residues. The germline V and J ends were trimmed by 1 base and 15 bases, with 13 bases remaining between them. Germline V CDR1 and CDR2: LGHDT, YNNKEL (reference sequence). CDR3 sequence (DNA): TGTGCCAGCAGCCAAGTATTAGAGTTTGCGTTCTTC. It specifies CASSQVLEFAFF.

V gene TRBV20-1 combines with J gene TRBJ2-2; 7 bases are a match to TRBD2. CDR3 length equals 16 residues. CDR1 and CDR2 (germline): DFQATT, SNEGSKA (reference sequence). The ends lost 3 bases at V and 0 bases at J; junction bases unmatched: 7. CDR3: CSASSGGAANTGELFF. The CDR3 coding sequence is TGCAGTGCTAGTTCGGGGGGAGCCGCGAACACCGGGGAGCTGTTTTTT.

The chain carries TRBV27 and TRBJ2-7; possible D gene TRBD2, 6 bases. Trimming took off 4 bases at V and 4 bases at J, with 11 bases between the two ends. The CDR3 length is 13 residues. In germline, CDR1 is MNHEY, CDR2 SMNVEV (reference sequence). For the CDR3, the DNA is TGTGCCAGCAGTTACGGGAGAGTGTACGAGCAGTACTTC. It yields the protein CASSYGRVYEQYF.

The gene calls are TRBV5-1 and TRBJ2-7, with D possibly matching TRBD1 (6 bases). Trimming cost V 0 bases and J 2 bases, with 9 bases left between them. Germline V lookup: CDR1 SGHRS, CDR2 YFSETQ. The CDR3 is 14 amino acids. Here the CDR3 reads CASSLVQGTYEQYF. For the CDR3, the DNA is TGCGCCAGCAGCTTGGTGCAGGGGACCTACGAGCAGTACTTC.

At least ten counts were recorded for this clone. The V gene is TRBV12-3 or TRBV12-4, the J gene TRBJ1-1; D unresolved. The CDR3 has 13 residues. Trimming left V 4 bases short and J 5 bases short, with 11 bases between. DNA for the CDR3: TGTGCCAGCAGTTCCATGTGGGGAACTGAAGCTTTCTTT. It translates to CASSSMWGTEAFF.

This chain uses TRBV20-1 with TRBJ1-6; no clear D. Trimming left V 6 bases short and J 7 bases short, with 19 bases between. This CDR3 is 15 amino acids long. The V gene's germline CDR1 is DFQATT and CDR2 SNEGSKA (reference sequence). CDR3 DNA: TGCAGTGCCGGTAGGACGGGAGGCGTAAATTCACCCCTCCACTTT. This gives the protein CSAGRTGGVNSPLHF.

This clone has a handful of counts. The chain recombines TRBV7-8 with TRBJ2-5; 11 nucleotides line up with TRBD2. From germline, CDR1 is SGHVS and CDR2 FQNEAQ. The CDR3 sequence is 18 residues long. After removal of 0 bases from V and 0 bases from J, the junction contained 6 bases not matched to a gene. The CDR3 DNA sequence: TGTGCCAGCAGCTTAGCTCCGAGACTAGCGGGGAACCAAGAGACCCAGTACTTC. It yields the protein CASSLAPRLAGNQETQYF.

The chain combines TRBV20-1 with TRBJ1-1, with a tentative D call TRBD1 (6 bases). Germline V CDR1 and CDR2: DFQATT, SNEGSKA (reference sequence). Trimming pared 5 bases from V and 1 base from J, leaving 14 bases between. The CDR3 consists of 14 residues. Here the CDR3 DNA reads TGCAGTGCTTACGCAGGGGTCTGGAACACTGAAGCTTTCTTT. Translated: CSAYAGVWNTEAFF.

This clone has a single count. J is TRBJ2-1 and V is TRBV5-1; 13 nucleotides match TRBD2. Germline assignment: CDR1 SGHRS and CDR2 YFSETQ. This CDR3 is built from 14 residues. V was pared by 5 bases and J by 9 bases, with 5 bases of the junction left unmatched. CDR3 sequence: CASRTSGRNGEQFF. CDR3 nucleotides: TGCGCCAGCAGGACTAGCGGGAGGAATGGTGAGCAGTTCTTC. The whole variable domain, remainder taken from reference TRBV5-1 and TRBJ2-1, is KAGVTQTPRYLIKTRGQQVTLSCSPISGHRSVSWYQQTPGQGLQFLFEYFSETQRNKGNFPGRFSGRQFSNSRSEMNVSTLELGDSALYLCASRTSGRNGEQFFGPGTRLTVL.

This clone occurred many times. The chain has TRBV18 and TRBJ2-1; D gene uncertain. The length of the CDR3 is 12 residues. Germline CDR1 reads KGHSH; CDR2 reads LQKENI. Trimming pared 3 bases from V and 4 bases from J, leaving 4 bases between. Written as DNA, the CDR3 is TGTGCCAGCTCACCGGGATACAATGAGCAGTTCTTC. Translating gives CASSPGYNEQFF.

This clone was counted ten times or more. The chain employs TRBV5-6 and TRBJ1-6; perhaps TRBD1 as D (5 bases). Germline values: CDR1 SGHDT, CDR2 YYEEEE. Trimming left V 5 bases short and J 5 bases short, with 11 bases between. The CDR3 covers 14 residues. Here the CDR3 reads CASRGDGDNSPLHF. CDR3 sequence (DNA): TGTGCCAGCAGGGGGGACGGGGATAATTCACCCCTCCACTTT.